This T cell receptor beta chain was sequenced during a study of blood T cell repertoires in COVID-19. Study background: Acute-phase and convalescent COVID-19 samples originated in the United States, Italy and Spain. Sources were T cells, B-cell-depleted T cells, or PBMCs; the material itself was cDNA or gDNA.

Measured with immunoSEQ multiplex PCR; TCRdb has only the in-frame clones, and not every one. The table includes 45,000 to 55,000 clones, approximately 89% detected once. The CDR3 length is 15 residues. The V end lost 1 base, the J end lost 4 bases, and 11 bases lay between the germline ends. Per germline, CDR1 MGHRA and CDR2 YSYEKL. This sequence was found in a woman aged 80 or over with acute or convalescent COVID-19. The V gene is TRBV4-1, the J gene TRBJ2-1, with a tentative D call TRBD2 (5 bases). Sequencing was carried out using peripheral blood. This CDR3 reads CASSQALADYNEQFF. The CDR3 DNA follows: TGCGCCAGCAGCCAAGCTCTAGCTGATTACAATGAGCAGTTCTTC.